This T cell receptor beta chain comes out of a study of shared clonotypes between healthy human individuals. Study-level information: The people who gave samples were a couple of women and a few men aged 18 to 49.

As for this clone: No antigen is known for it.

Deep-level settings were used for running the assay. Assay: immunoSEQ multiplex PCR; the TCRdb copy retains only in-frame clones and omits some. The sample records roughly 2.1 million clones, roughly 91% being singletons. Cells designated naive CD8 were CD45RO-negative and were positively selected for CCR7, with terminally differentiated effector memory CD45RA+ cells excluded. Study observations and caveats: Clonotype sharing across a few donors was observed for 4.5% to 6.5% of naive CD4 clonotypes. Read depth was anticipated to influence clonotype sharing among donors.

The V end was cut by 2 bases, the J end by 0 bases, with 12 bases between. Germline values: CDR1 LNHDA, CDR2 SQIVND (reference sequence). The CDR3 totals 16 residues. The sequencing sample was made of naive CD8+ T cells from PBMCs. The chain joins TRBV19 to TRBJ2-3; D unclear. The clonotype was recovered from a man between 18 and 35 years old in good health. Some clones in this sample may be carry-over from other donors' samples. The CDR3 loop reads CASSIRPASSTDTQYF. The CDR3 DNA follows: TGTGCCAGTAGTATACGGCCAGCGTCTAGCACAGATACGCAGTATTTT.